The next 17 T cell receptor beta chains were all read from a single sample in a study of shared clonotypes between healthy human individuals. The naive CD8 population came from CD45RO-negative cells selected for CCR7, without terminally differentiated effector memory CD45RA+ cells. The data were produced by immunoSEQ multiplex PCR, yet TCRdb's version contains in-frame clones alone and is incomplete. The sample has around 2,000,000 clones, roughly 91% seen once. The sample taken for sequencing was naive CD8+ T cells from PBMCs. These receptors came from a man aged 18 to 35 in good health. Some clones in this sample may be carry-over from other donors' samples.

The CDR3 protein is CASSLLGRDRTDTQYF. The CDR3 DNA reads as TGCGCCAGCAGCTTGTTGGGTCGAGACCGCACAGATACGCAGTATTTT. The genes are TRBV5-1 and TRBJ2-3; D unclear. Germline V gene sequence: CDR1 SGHRS, CDR2 YFSETQ. The CDR3 runs 16 residues. Trimming removed 1 base at V and 1 base at J, with 13 bases between.

The rearrangement links TRBV30 to TRBJ1-1, with TRBD1 matching 9 bases. J was trimmed by 1 base and V by 2 bases; bases with no gene match: 2. This CDR3 comprises 14 residues. CDR1 and CDR2 from the germline V gene are GTSNPN and SVGIG (reference sequence). CDR3 protein: CAWSPGQGNTEAFF. CDR3 nucleotides: TGTGCCTGGAGTCCGGGACAGGGGAACACTGAAGCTTTCTTT.

The genes are TRBV28 and TRBJ1-1, with D possibly TRBD1 on 5 matching bases. Looked up from germline, CDR1 is MDHEN and CDR2 is SYDVKM. This CDR3 contains 17 residues. V shed 7 bases and J shed 2 bases, with 23 bases lying between them. The CDR3 protein is CASIFLPSSGLNTEAFF. In nucleotides, the CDR3 is TGTGCCAGCATCTTTCTCCCCTCCTCGGGACTAAACACTGAAGCTTTCTTT.

This clone occurred once. The gene calls are TRBV28 and TRBJ1-6; D remains unclear. Trimming took off 6 bases at V and 3 bases at J, with 9 bases between the two ends. CDR3 length: 14 residues. Germline V CDR1 and CDR2: MDHEN, SYDVKM. This CDR3 is CASSTRGYNSPLHF. CDR3 DNA sequence: TGTGCCAGCAGCACCCGGGGCTATAATTCACCCCTCCACTTT.

The chain couples TRBV27 to TRBJ1-1; 7 bases fit TRBD1. In germline, CDR1 is MNHEY, CDR2 SMNVEV (reference sequence). V lost 7 bases and J lost 1; bases outside the gene matches: 6. The CDR3 consists of 14 residues. The CDR3 sequence: CASTRGGANTEAFF. CDR3 bases: TGTGCCAGCACCAGGGGGGGGGCGAACACTGAAGCTTTCTTT.

The rearrangement links TRBV6-1 to TRBJ2-3, with 7 bases identical to TRBD1. This CDR3 contains 17 residues. Trimming cost V 0 bases and J 3 bases; bases outside gene matches: 9. Germline V gene sequence: CDR1 MNHNS, CDR2 SASEGT. CDR3 protein: CASSEATTGVLTDTQYF. CDR3 nucleotides: TGTGCCAGCAGTGAAGCAACCACAGGGGTATTGACAGATACGCAGTATTTT.

The chain couples TRBV12-5 to TRBJ2-1; no clear D gene. CDR3 length: 18 amino acids. Trimming pared 6 bases from V and 2 bases from J, leaving 23 bases between. The germline gives CDR1 LGHNT, CDR2 FRNRAP. The DNA of the CDR3 is TGTGCTAGTGGCCAAACACAGACCCTGTACCCCGCCTACAATGAGCAGTTCTTC. Translation gives CASGQTQTLYPAYNEQFF.

Concerning this clone: Other DNA sequences in this specimen translate into the identical CDR3. The chain recombines TRBV28 with TRBJ2-1; 11 bases line up with TRBD2. Germline-derived CDR1 and CDR2 are MDHEN and SYDVKM. The CDR3 sequence is 15 residues long. Unmatched junction bases numbered 4, after V lost 3 bases and J lost 6 bases. The DNA of the CDR3 is TGTGCCAGCAGTTTGGTTCTAGCGGGAGGCAATGAGCAGTTCTTC. Amino acids: CASSLVLAGGNEQFF.

The chain joins TRBV5-6 to TRBJ2-3; D is ambiguous. The CDR3 contains 14 residues. The germline V and J ends were trimmed by 4 bases and 2 bases, with 11 bases remaining between them. Looked up from germline, CDR1 is SGHDT and CDR2 is YYEEEE. CDR3 sequence reads: CASSASGLTDTQYF. The CDR3, as DNA: TGTGCCAGCAGCGCATCGGGTCTCACAGATACGCAGTATTTT.

This clone was detected once. The V gene is TRBV5-4, the J gene TRBJ2-1, with a possible D match to TRBD2 (6 bases). The V and J ends lost 4 bases and 6 bases respectively, with 14 bases between them. The CDR3 sequence is 14 residues long. Germline V gives CDR1 SGHNT, CDR2 YYREEE (reference sequence). Here the CDR3 reads CASSPGGSGNEQFF. CDR3 nucleotides: TGTGCCAGCAGCCCCGGGGGTAGCGGCAATGAGCAGTTCTTC.

This clone turned up a few times. The sample contains more than one DNA sequence encoding this CDR3. This chain links TRBV5-4 with TRBJ2-1, with D possibly being TRBD1 (5 bases). V lost 4 bases and J 2 bases, leaving 7 bases between the germline ends. Germline loops: CDR1 SGHNT, CDR2 YYREEE (reference sequence). The CDR3 consists of 13 residues. The CDR3 loop reads CASSPRAYNEQFF. As DNA, the CDR3 is TGTGCCAGCAGCCCCAGGGCCTACAATGAGCAGTTCTTC.

The chain couples TRBV28 to TRBJ1-5; 7 nucleotides line up with TRBD1. Germline trimming cut 7 bases from V and 7 bases from J; bases unmatched to any gene: 7. CDR1 and CDR2 from the germline V gene are MDHEN and SYDVKM. This CDR3 has 13 amino acids. The CDR3 sequence is CASNTGEVQPQHF. In DNA form, the CDR3 reads TGTGCCAGCAACACAGGGGAGGTCCAGCCCCAGCATTTT.

This clone was observed a single time. This chain connects TRBV25-1 to TRBJ2-7; D uncertain. Germline V CDR1 and CDR2: MGHDK, SYGVNS. The CDR3 is 13 amino acids. Between the trimmed V and J ends, which lost 3 bases and 3 bases, there was a span of 9 bases. The CDR3 loop reads CASSEDGHYEQYF. CDR3 DNA sequence: TGTGCCAGCAGTGAGGACGGGCACTACGAGCAGTACTTC.

The chain recombines TRBV27 with TRBJ2-7; 10 nucleotides align to TRBD1. The junction had 7 bases not matched to a gene; V was cut back by 5 bases and J by 0 bases. The CDR3 is made up of 16 amino acids. Per the germline V gene, CDR1 is MNHEY and CDR2 is SMNVEV (reference sequence). The CDR3 sequence is CASSPTGTGDSYEQYF. The DNA for the CDR3 is TGTGCCAGCAGTCCAACAGGGACAGGGGACTCCTACGAGCAGTACTTC.

The chain joins TRBV25-1 to TRBJ1-2, with 8 positions matching TRBD1. V lost 3 bases, J lost 8 bases, and 14 bases stayed unmatched. This CDR3 has 16 residues. CDR1 and CDR2 from the germline V gene are MGHDK and SYGVNS. CDR3 nucleotide sequence: TGTGCCAGCAGTGAGCAAACCCCAGGGGGCGGTGAGGGCTACACCTTC. As protein: CASSEQTPGGGEGYTF.

The chain carries TRBV5-6 and TRBJ2-2; unclear D gene. Germline values: CDR1 SGHDT, CDR2 YYEEEE. Trimming took 3 bases from V and 4 from J, leaving 10 bases between them. There are 14 residues in the CDR3. Here the CDR3 DNA reads TGTGCCAGCAGCTCAGCACCTAGCACCGGGGAGCTGTTTTTT. Translating it yields CASSSAPSTGELFF. Based on the CDR3 plus reference TRBV5-6 and TRBJ2-2, the full variable domain is DAGVTQSPTHLIKTRGQQVTLRCSPKSGHDTVSWYQQALGQGPQFIFQYYEEEERQRGNFPDRFSGHQFPNYSSELNVNALLLGDSALYLCASSSAPSTGELFFGEGSRLTVL.

The V gene is TRBV2, the J gene TRBJ2-5; D possibly corresponds to TRBD2 (6 bases). V was clipped by 6 bases and J by 0 bases, with 14 bases between them. The CDR3 has 15 amino acids. Germline CDR1 reads SNHLY; CDR2 reads FYNNEI. CDR3 DNA: TGTGCCAGCAGGCTCGGGACTTTTGACCAAGAGACCCAGTACTTC. Encoded protein: CASRLGTFDQETQYF. The full variable domain, rest sourced from reference TRBV2 and TRBJ2-5, is EPEVTQTPSHQVTQMGQEVILRCVPISNHLYFYWYRQILGQKVEFLVSFYNNEISEKSEIFDDQFSVERPDGSNFTLKIRSTKLEDSAMYFCASRLGTFDQETQYFGPGTRLLVL.